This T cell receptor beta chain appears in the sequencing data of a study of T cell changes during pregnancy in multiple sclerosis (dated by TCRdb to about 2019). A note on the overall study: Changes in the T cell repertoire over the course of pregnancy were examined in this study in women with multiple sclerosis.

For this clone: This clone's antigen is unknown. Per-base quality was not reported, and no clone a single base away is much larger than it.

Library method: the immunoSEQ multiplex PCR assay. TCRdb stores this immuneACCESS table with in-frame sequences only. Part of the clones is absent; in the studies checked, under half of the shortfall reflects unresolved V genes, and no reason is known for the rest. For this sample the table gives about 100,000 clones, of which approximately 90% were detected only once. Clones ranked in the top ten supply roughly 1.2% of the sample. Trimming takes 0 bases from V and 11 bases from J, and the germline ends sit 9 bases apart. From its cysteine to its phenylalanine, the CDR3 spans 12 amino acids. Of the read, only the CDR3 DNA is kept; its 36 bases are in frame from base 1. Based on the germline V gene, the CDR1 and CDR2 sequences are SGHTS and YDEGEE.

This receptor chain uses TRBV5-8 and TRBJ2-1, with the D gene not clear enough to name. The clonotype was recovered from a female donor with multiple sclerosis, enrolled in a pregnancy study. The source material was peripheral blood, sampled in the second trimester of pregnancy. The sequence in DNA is TGTGCCAGCAGCTTGGTTCCCTCTAAGCAGTTCTTC. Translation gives CASSLVPSKQFF.